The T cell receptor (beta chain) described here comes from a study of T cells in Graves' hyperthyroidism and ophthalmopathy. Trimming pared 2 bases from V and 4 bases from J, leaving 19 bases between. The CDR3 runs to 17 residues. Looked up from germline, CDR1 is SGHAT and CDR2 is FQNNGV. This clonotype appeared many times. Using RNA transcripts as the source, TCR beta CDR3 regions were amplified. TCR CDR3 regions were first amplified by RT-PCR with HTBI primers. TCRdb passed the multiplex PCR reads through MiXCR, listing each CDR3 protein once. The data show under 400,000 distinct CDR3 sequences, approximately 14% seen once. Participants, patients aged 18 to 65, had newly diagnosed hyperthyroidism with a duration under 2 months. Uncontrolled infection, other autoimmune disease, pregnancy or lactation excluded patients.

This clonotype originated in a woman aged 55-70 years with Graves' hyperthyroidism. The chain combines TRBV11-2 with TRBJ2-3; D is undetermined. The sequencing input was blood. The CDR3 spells CASSLSFAPGVSDTQYF. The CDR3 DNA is TGTGCCAGCAGCTTATCCTTTGCCCCCGGAGTGTCAGATACGCAGTATTTT.